This TCR beta chain emerged from a study of blood T cell repertoires in COVID-19. Overall study: The United States, Italy and Spain supplied acute and convalescent COVID-19 samples. PBMCs, B-cell-depleted T cells, or T cells were the source of the cDNA or gDNA that made up the material.

This clone has only one observation. CDR1 MDHEN and CDR2 SYDVKM come from the germline V gene. This CDR3 is built from 19 residues. Trimming removed 7 bases from V and 4 bases from J, with 28 bases in between. In the original analysis: Amplified reference gene primers provided the basis for estimating nucleated cell counts. Here immunoSEQ multiplex PCR was the method, and the copy in TCRdb shows in-frame clones only, minus some. D and trimming come from the DNA, and the V and J calls and clone size come from that table. The data contain 310,000 or so clones, around 88% of them singletons. This chain links TRBV28 with TRBJ1-4; D may be TRBD1 (6 bases). The sequenced sample consisted of peripheral blood. The TCR was taken from a woman between 50 and 59 years old with acute or convalescent COVID-19. Here the CDR3 reads CASTNYRDIGVADNEKLFF. For the CDR3, the DNA is TGTGCCAGCACCAACTACCGGGACATAGGGGTCGCGGATAATGAAAAACTGTTTTTT.